The rows below give T cell receptor beta chains drawn from one sample of a study of cytotoxic CD8 clonotypes in ibrutinib-treated CLL. Assay used: immunoSEQ multiplex PCR; TCRdb lists only in-frame clones, some missing. The table has approximately 24,000 clones, approximately 72% seen once. The sample was PBMCs, taken before ibrutinib treatment. Receptors originate from a human donor with chronic lymphocytic leukemia. CDR3s include the opening cysteine and the closing phenylalanine or tryptophan. A D gene is named only where the DNA matches it firmly. The size entry is marked missing in some rows and otherwise reads once, few, many or a size class.

d_gene: .; v_gene: TRBV30; abundance: .; j_gene: TRBJ2-3; CDR3aa: CAWGGTGRTDTQYF; CDR3nt: TGTGCCTGGGGAGGGACCGGACGCACAGATACGCAGTATTTT
d_gene: .; v_gene: TRBV19; abundance: medium-sized; j_gene: TRBJ2-1; CDR3aa: CASKSGTKQFF; CDR3nt: TGTGCCAGTAAGTCCGGGACGAAGCAGTTCTTC
d_gene: TRBD2; v_gene: TRBV4-2; abundance: .; j_gene: TRBJ2-3; CDR3aa: CASSQDGLAGSTDTQYF; CDR3nt: TGTGCCAGCAGCCAAGACGGACTAGCGGGGTCCACAGATACGCAGTATTTT
d_gene: TRBD2; v_gene: TRBV7-2; abundance: .; j_gene: TRBJ2-5; CDR3aa: CASSGLGGSAGTQYF; CDR3nt: TGTGCCAGCAGCGGGCTGGGGGGGTCAGCTGGGACCCAGTACTTC
d_gene: .; v_gene: TRBV5-3; abundance: .; j_gene: TRBJ2-7; CDR3aa: CARSADIDYEQYF; CDR3nt: TGTGCCAGAAGCGCCGACATCGACTACGAGCAGTACTTC
d_gene: .; v_gene: TRBV5-4; abundance: .; j_gene: TRBJ2-7; CDR3aa: CASSMDSAEQYF; CDR3nt: TGTGCCAGCAGCATGGACAGTGCCGAGCAGTACTTC
d_gene: TRBD1; v_gene: TRBV9; abundance: medium-sized; j_gene: TRBJ1-2; CDR3aa: CASSPGGQSNYGYTF; CDR3nt: TGTGCCAGCAGTCCGGGGGGACAGAGTAACTATGGCTACACCTTC
d_gene: .; v_gene: TRBV6-1; abundance: few; j_gene: TRBJ2-1; CDR3aa: CASNGPSSYNEQFF; CDR3nt: TGTGCCAGCAATGGACCCAGCTCCTACAATGAGCAGTTCTTC
d_gene: TRBD1; v_gene: TRBV5-1; abundance: few; j_gene: TRBJ2-1; CDR3aa: CASSLGGQGLNEQFF; CDR3nt: TGCGCCAGCAGCTTGGGTGGACAGGGGCTCAATGAGCAGTTCTTC
d_gene: .; v_gene: TRBV10-3; abundance: .; j_gene: TRBJ2-7; CDR3aa: CAISELAEQYF; CDR3nt: TGTGCCATCAGTGAGCTAGCGGAGCAGTACTTC
d_gene: .; v_gene: TRBV2; abundance: .; j_gene: TRBJ1-5; CDR3aa: CASRTGTSSNQPQHF; CDR3nt: TGTGCCAGCAGAACCGGGACAAGTAGCAATCAGCCCCAGCATTTT
d_gene: .; v_gene: TRBV5-1; abundance: .; j_gene: TRBJ1-2; CDR3aa: CASSPTGGGIGRPTNYGYTF; CDR3nt: TGCGCCAGCAGCCCGACCGGTGGGGGGATCGGTCGTCCGACGAACTATGGCTACACCTTC
d_gene: .; v_gene: TRBV14; abundance: .; j_gene: TRBJ2-1; CDR3aa: CASSQEGYWDEQFF; CDR3nt: TGTGCCAGCAGCCAAGAGGGCTACTGGGATGAGCAGTTCTTC
d_gene: .; v_gene: TRBV28; abundance: .; j_gene: TRBJ2-3; CDR3aa: CASSSLADTQYF; CDR3nt: TGTGCCAGCAGTTCACTAGCAGATACGCAGTATTTT
d_gene: TRBD1; v_gene: TRBV14; abundance: .; j_gene: TRBJ1-1; CDR3aa: CASSKNTGAYKEAFF; CDR3nt: TGTGCCAGCAGCAAAAATACAGGGGCTTACAAAGAAGCTTTCTTT
d_gene: TRBD1; v_gene: TRBV5-1; abundance: .; j_gene: TRBJ2-7; CDR3aa: CASSPTQGAQSNF; CDR3nt: TGCGCCAGCAGCCCAACTCAGGGGGCCCAATCAAATTTC
d_gene: TRBD2; v_gene: TRBV7-2; abundance: .; j_gene: TRBJ2-7; CDR3aa: CASSFRSSAGGTSYEQYF; CDR3nt: TGTGCCAGCAGCTTCCGATCTAGCGCGGGAGGGACCTCCTACGAGCAGTACTTC
d_gene: .; v_gene: TRBV7-9; abundance: .; j_gene: TRBJ1-2; CDR3aa: CASSPQANYGYTF; CDR3nt: TGTGCCAGCAGCCCCCAAGCTAACTATGGCTACACCTTC
d_gene: .; v_gene: TRBV5-4; abundance: .; j_gene: TRBJ2-3; CDR3aa: CASRREAPDTQYF; CDR3nt: TGTGCCAGCAGGCGAGAGGCACCAGATACGCAGTATTTT
d_gene: .; v_gene: TRBV28; abundance: few; j_gene: TRBJ1-5; CDR3aa: CASIPGSSVNQPQHF; CDR3nt: TGTGCCAGCATTCCAGGGTCGAGTGTCAATCAGCCCCAGCATTTT
d_gene: TRBD1; v_gene: TRBV6-5; abundance: .; j_gene: TRBJ1-1; CDR3aa: CASSYSDRQNTEAFF; CDR3nt: TGTGCCAGCAGTTACTCGGACAGGCAGAACACTGAAGCTTTCTTT
d_gene: .; v_gene: TRBV25-1; abundance: once; j_gene: TRBJ2-5; CDR3aa: CASSAGARETQYF; CDR3nt: TGTGCCAGCAGTGCCGGGGCCAGAGAGACCCAGTACTTC
d_gene: .; v_gene: TRBV28; abundance: .; j_gene: TRBJ2-3; CDR3aa: CASSPYGGTDTQYF; CDR3nt: TGTGCCAGCAGTCCCTACGGGGGCACAGATACGCAGTATTTT
d_gene: .; v_gene: TRBV11-2; abundance: few; j_gene: TRBJ2-7; CDR3aa: CASSRGERSSYEQYF; CDR3nt: TGTGCCAGCAGCCGAGGGGAGAGGAGCTCCTACGAGCAGTACTTC
d_gene: .; v_gene: TRBV6-6; abundance: .; j_gene: TRBJ1-1; CDR3aa: CASSPDTEAFF; CDR3nt: TGTGCCAGCAGTCCGGACACAGAAGCTTTCTTT
d_gene: .; v_gene: TRBV11-2; abundance: .; j_gene: TRBJ1-1; CDR3aa: CASSFTTEAFF; CDR3nt: TGTGCCAGCAGCTTCACTACTGAAGCTTTCTTT
d_gene: .; v_gene: TRBV5-6; abundance: few; j_gene: TRBJ1-2; CDR3aa: CASSGGGAYGYTF; CDR3nt: TGTGCCAGCAGCGGCGGCGGGGCCTATGGCTACACCTTC
d_gene: TRBD2; v_gene: TRBV30; abundance: .; j_gene: TRBJ2-5; CDR3aa: CAWSGGAGGQETQYF; CDR3nt: TGTGCCTGGAGCGGAGGAGCGGGAGGGCAAGAGACCCAGTACTTC
d_gene: .; v_gene: TRBV12-5; abundance: .; j_gene: TRBJ1-1; CDR3aa: CASGLEPDTEAFF; CDR3nt: TGTGCTAGTGGTTTGGAGCCCGACACTGAAGCTTTCTTT
d_gene: .; v_gene: TRBV9; abundance: .; j_gene: TRBJ2-2; CDR3aa: CASSVGGASTGELFF; CDR3nt: TGTGCCAGCAGCGTAGGGGGCGCAAGCACCGGGGAGCTGTTTTTT
d_gene: .; v_gene: TRBV7-9; abundance: .; j_gene: TRBJ2-7; CDR3aa: CASSPSSYEQYF; CDR3nt: TGTGCCAGCAGTCCAAGCTCCTACGAGCAGTACTTC
d_gene: .; v_gene: TRBV7-6; abundance: .; j_gene: TRBJ2-1; CDR3aa: CASSLVGGIRNEQFF; CDR3nt: TGTGCCAGCAGCTTAGTCGGGGGCATTAGGAATGAGCAGTTCTTC